Each of the 21 T cell receptor beta chains below was sequenced from the same sample in a study of blood T cell repertoires in COVID-19. TCRdb's copy holds only in-frame clones and misses some; the assay was immunoSEQ multiplex PCR. The sample includes a few hundred thousand clones, 85% to 90% of them seen just once. Material for sequencing was peripheral blood. These receptors all stem from a man younger than 30 with COVID-19, enrolled during active disease.

This sequence joins TRBV2 and TRBJ2-2, with 10 bases lining up with TRBD1. This CDR3 is 17 amino acids long. V lost 6 bases and J lost 3; bases outside the gene matches: 10. In germline, CDR1 is SNHLY, CDR2 FYNNEI. CDR3 protein: CASRSKTGTGDTGELFF. The CDR3 nucleotides read TGTGCCAGCAGGTCCAAAACCGGGACAGGGGACACCGGGGAGCTGTTTTTT.

This sequence joins TRBV6-1 and TRBJ1-2, with 7 bases matching TRBD1. The CDR3 is 11 amino acids. V trimming: 9 bases; J trimming: 6 bases; junction bases outside the gene matches: 4. Germline CDR1 and CDR2: MNHNS and SASEGT. This CDR3 reads CASEGANGYTF. In DNA, the CDR3 is TGTGCCAGTGAGGGGGCGAATGGCTACACCTTC.

The CDR3 region has the DNA TGTGCCAGCAGCTTGAGTGGGACAGGGCACTACGAGCAGTACTTC. It is translated as CASSLSGTGHYEQYF. The V call is TRBV5-8, the J call TRBJ2-7, with TRBD1 identical over 9 bases. The CDR3 extends over 15 amino acids. Germline V gives CDR1 SGHTS, CDR2 YDEGEE. J gave up 3 bases and V 1 base, and 5 bases lay outside the gene matches.

This clone was seen once. The V call is TRBV7-9, the J call TRBJ1-1, with 8 bases identical to TRBD1. Germline V gene data show CDR1 as SEHNR and CDR2 as FQNEAQ (reference sequence). V lost 4 bases to trimming and J lost 4 bases; unmatched junction nucleotides: 5. The CDR3 consists of 14 residues. This CDR3 is CASSYQGAPTEAFF. Here the CDR3 DNA reads TGTGCCAGCAGCTACCAGGGGGCGCCCACTGAAGCTTTCTTT.

The V and J genes are TRBV12-3 or TRBV12-4 and TRBJ1-4; possible D gene TRBD1, 5 bases. V lost 3 bases and J lost 8, with 10 bases in between. The CDR3 runs 13 residues. CDR3 DNA sequence: TGTGCCAGCAGTTTTTGGGGGAGGGAAAAACTGTTTTTT. Translation: CASSFWGREKLFF.

V usage is TRBV27 and J usage is TRBJ2-5; 10 bases align to TRBD2. CDR1 is MNHEY and CDR2 is SMNVEV in the germline V gene (reference sequence). This CDR3 is 15 amino acids long. The junction had 16 bases not matched to a gene; V was cut back by 6 bases and J by 12 bases. CDR3 residues: CASRRELAGYRREYF. CDR3 DNA sequence: TGTGCCAGCAGACGAGAACTAGCGGGGTATCGAAGGGAGTACTTC.

The gene calls are TRBV5-8 and TRBJ2-5, with a possible D match to TRBD2 (5 bases). CDR3 length equals 15 residues. V was trimmed by 0 bases and J by 3 bases, leaving 12 bases between them. CDR1 and CDR2 from the germline V gene are SGHTS and YDEGEE. The CDR3 here is CASSLARGIKETQYF. As DNA, the CDR3 is TGTGCCAGCAGCTTGGCACGGGGAATTAAAGAGACCCAGTACTTC. Using reference TRBV5-8 and TRBJ2-5 for the parts outside the CDR3, the full variable domain is EAGVTQSPTHLIKTRGQQATLRCSPISGHTSVYWYQQALGLGLQFLLWYDEGEERNRGNFPPRFSGRQFPNYSSELNVNALELEDSALYLCASSLARGIKETQYFGPGTRLLVL.

The CDR3 DNA reads as TGTGCCAGCTATTACAGTGGTACGCAGTATTTT. It translates to CASYYSGTQYF. The V call is TRBV2, the J call TRBJ2-3; D not resolved. The CDR3 has 11 amino acids. V lost 8 bases to trimming and J lost 8 bases, with 11 bases between them. Germline V gives CDR1 SNHLY, CDR2 FYNNEI.

The chain carries TRBV21-1 and TRBJ2-3; the table's D call, TRBD1, was not checked against the DNA. TRBV21-1 is a listed pseudogene. The CDR3 is made up of 15 amino acids. DNA for the CDR3: TGTGCCAGCAGCAACCGGGACAGGGGCACAGATACGCAGTATTTT. Translation gives CASSNRDRGTDTQYF.

This chain joins TRBV11-3 and TRBJ1-3, with 9 bases that match TRBD1. Germline V gene lookup returns CDR1 SGHNT and CDR2 YENEEA. CDR3 size: 19 residues. Unmatched junction bases numbered 16, after V lost 5 bases and J lost 2 bases. As DNA, the CDR3 is TGTGCCAGCAGCGTTGACAGGGGGGTTTGGGCGACCCCTGGAAACACCATATATTTT. It specifies CASSVDRGVWATPGNTIYF. The variable domain in full, with the rest retrieved from reference TRBV11-3 and TRBJ1-3, is EAGVVQSPRYKIIEKKQPVAFWCNPISGHNTLYWYLQNLGQGPELLIRYENEEAVDDSQLPKDRFSAERLKGVDSTLKIQPAELGDSAVYLCASSVDRGVWATPGNTIYFGEGSWLTVV.

The chain uses TRBV2 and TRBJ2-3, with 9 bases fitting TRBD2. Trimming removed 8 bases from V and 1 base from J; junction bases left unmatched: 4. The V gene's germline CDR1 is SNHLY and CDR2 FYNNEI. The CDR3 loop spans 14 amino acids. The CDR3 is CASQTSGGTDTQYF. In DNA, the CDR3 is TGTGCCAGCCAGACTAGCGGTGGCACAGATACGCAGTATTTT. Variable domain in full (rest from reference TRBV2 and TRBJ2-3): EPEVTQTPSHQVTQMGQEVILRCVPISNHLYFYWYRQILGQKVEFLVSFYNNEISEKSEIFDDQFSVERPDGSNFTLKIRSTKLEDSAMYFCASQTSGGTDTQYFGPGTRLTVL.

This sequence joins TRBV11-2 and TRBJ2-2; the D is unclear. This CDR3 has 12 residues. In germline, CDR1 is SGHAT, CDR2 FQNNGV. Trimming left V 3 bases short and J 5 bases short, with 4 bases between. The CDR3, as DNA: TGTGCCAGCAGCTTTATTACCGGGGAGCTGTTTTTT. Its translation: CASSFITGELFF. Together with reference TRBV11-2 and TRBJ2-2, the CDR3 gives the full variable domain: EAGVAQSPRYKIIEKRQSVAFWCNPISGHATLYWYQQILGQGPKLLIQFQNNGVVDDSQLPKDRFSAERLKGVDSTLKIQPAKLEDSAVYLCASSFITGELFFGEGSRLTVL.

To note about this clone: The identical CDR3 is also encoded by other nucleotide sequences in the sample. The V gene is TRBV6-5, the J gene TRBJ1-6; 10 bases match TRBD1. CDR3 length equals 14 residues. With V trimmed by 6 bases and J by 6 bases, 2 bases remained unmatched. The germline gives CDR1 MNHEY, CDR2 SVGAGI. Here the CDR3 DNA reads TGTGCCAGCAGGAGGGACAGGGGTAATTCACCCCTCCACTTT. Residues: CASRRDRGNSPLHF.

This clone was found once. The CDR3 spells CASSVWVGRGGTGELFF. CDR3 nucleotide sequence: TGTGCCAGCAGCGTATGGGTGGGGAGGGGTGGCACCGGGGAGCTGTTTTTT. V gene TRBV9 combines with J gene TRBJ2-2; TRBD2 matches 7 bases. Germline assignment: CDR1 SGDLS and CDR2 YYNGEE. The J segment lost 4 bases and the V segment lost 1 base, leaving 10 bases of the junction unmatched. The CDR3 is 17 amino acids.

The genes are TRBV18 and TRBJ2-7; D might be TRBD2 (5 bases). Per the germline V gene, CDR1 is KGHSH and CDR2 is LQKENI. Trimming took 1 base from V and 6 from J, leaving 13 bases between them. The CDR3 has 14 residues. CDR3 amino acids: CASSPLPEVREQYF. As DNA, the CDR3 is TGTGCCAGCTCACCACTCCCGGAGGTACGCGAGCAGTACTTC.

V and J are TRBV24-1 and TRBJ2-3; perhaps TRBD1 as D (6 bases). V lost 4 bases and J lost 5, with 9 bases in between. Germline assignment: CDR1 KGHDR and CDR2 SFDVKD. This CDR3 region has 13 residues. For the CDR3, the DNA is TGTGCCACCAGTGAGGGGGCTATAGATACGCAGTATTTT. It encodes CATSEGAIDTQYF.

The chain is built from TRBV7-2 and TRBJ2-7; 7 nucleotides match TRBD1. Germline CDR1 and CDR2: SGHTA and FQGNSA. Losses at the gene ends were 5 bases for V and 6 bases for J; bases not matched to a gene: 13. The CDR3 spans 15 residues. CDR3 in DNA: TGTGCCAGCAGCCTAAGACAGGGTATGGTAGGCGAGCAGTACTTC. Translation gives CASSLRQGMVGEQYF.

A remark on this clone: The CDR3 ends on some other residue instead of the conserved phenylalanine or tryptophan, so this is likely a read error. The DNA is omitted, as the CDR3 cannot be located on it reliably, and the CDR3 follows TCRdb's listing. The chain is built from TRBV5-6 and TRBJ2-7; TRBD1, as called in the table, went unchecked against the DNA. Both ends counted, the CDR3 spans 11 residues. Germline loops: CDR1 SGHDT, CDR2 YYEEEE. Here the CDR3 reads CASSFRDSLSR.

V gene TRBV2 combines with J gene TRBJ1-1; D is undetermined. Germline V lookup: CDR1 SNHLY, CDR2 FYNNEI. The germline V and J ends were trimmed by 4 bases and 3 bases, with 12 bases remaining between them. CDR3 length: 14 residues. The CDR3 DNA follows: TGTGCCAGCAGTGTGATAGGGAGGGACACTGAAGCTTTCTTT. Its translation: CASSVIGRDTEAFF.

The chain employs TRBV5-4 and TRBJ1-2, with 8 bases identical to TRBD1. V dropped 4 bases and J dropped 4; count of bases not matched to a gene: 9. From germline, CDR1 is SGHNT and CDR2 YYREEE (reference sequence). The CDR3 extends over 15 amino acids. The CDR3 region is CASSQDRARLYGYTF. The CDR3 nucleotides read TGTGCCAGCAGCCAGGACAGGGCCCGACTCTATGGCTACACCTTC.

In DNA form, the CDR3 reads TGTGCCAGCAGTCCCACGGGGGTCACTGAAGCTTTCTTT. This sequence encodes CASSPTGVTEAFF. This chain connects TRBV2 to TRBJ1-1, with a tentative D call TRBD1 (5 bases). The germline V and J ends were trimmed by 5 bases and 4 bases, with 11 bases remaining between them. The CDR3 is 13 residues long. In germline, CDR1 is SNHLY, CDR2 FYNNEI.